This T cell receptor beta chain comes out of a study of blood T cell repertoires in COVID-19. The sample holds one count of this clone. Clones were read by immunoSEQ multiplex PCR, and TCRdb kept only the in-frame ones, dropping some. Here the sample spans hundreds of thousands of clones, 86% being singletons. Germline V lookup: CDR1 MNHEY, CDR2 SVGAGI. V lost 7 bases, J lost 0 bases, and 13 bases lay in between. CDR3 size: 15 residues. The material sequenced was peripheral blood. The J gene is TRBJ1-3, the V gene TRBV6-5, with D unclear. The source is a woman aged 80 or over with COVID-19, enrolled during active disease. The CDR3 loop reads CASTTFASSGNTIYF. The CDR3 DNA follows: TGTGCCAGCACCACCTTTGCGAGCTCTGGAAACACCATATATTTT.